This TCR beta chain derives from a study of blood T cell repertoires in COVID-19. Germline-derived CDR1 and CDR2 are DFQATT and SNEGSKA (reference sequence). CDR3 length: 8 residues. Only in-frame clones appear in the TCRdb table, and some are missing; sequencing was by immunoSEQ multiplex PCR. The sample records 9,500 to 10,000 clones, around three quarters being singletons. The TCR comes from a human donor in a cohort sampled during active COVID-19. The chain uses TRBV20-1 and TRBJ1-2; no reliable D call. Sample: peripheral blood. The CDR3 sequence is CSSYGYTF. CDR3 in DNA: TGCAGCAGTTATGGCTACACCTTC.